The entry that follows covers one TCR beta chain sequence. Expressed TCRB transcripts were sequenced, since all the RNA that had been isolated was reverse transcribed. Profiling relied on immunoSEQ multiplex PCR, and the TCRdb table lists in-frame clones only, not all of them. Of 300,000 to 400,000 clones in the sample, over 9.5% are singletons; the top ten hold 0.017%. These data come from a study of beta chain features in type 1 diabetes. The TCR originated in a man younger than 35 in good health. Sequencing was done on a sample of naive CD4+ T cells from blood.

The CDR3 DNA sequence: TGTGCCAGCAGCCATCTGGACAGGCAAGAGACCCAGTACTTC. It yields the protein CASSHLDRQETQYF. V gene TRBV7-2 combines with J gene TRBJ2-5, with 7 bases aligning to TRBD1. There are 14 residues in the CDR3. Germline V gene data show CDR1 as SGHTA and CDR2 as FQGNSA. V trimming: 5 bases; J trimming: 2 bases; junction bases outside the gene matches: 5.